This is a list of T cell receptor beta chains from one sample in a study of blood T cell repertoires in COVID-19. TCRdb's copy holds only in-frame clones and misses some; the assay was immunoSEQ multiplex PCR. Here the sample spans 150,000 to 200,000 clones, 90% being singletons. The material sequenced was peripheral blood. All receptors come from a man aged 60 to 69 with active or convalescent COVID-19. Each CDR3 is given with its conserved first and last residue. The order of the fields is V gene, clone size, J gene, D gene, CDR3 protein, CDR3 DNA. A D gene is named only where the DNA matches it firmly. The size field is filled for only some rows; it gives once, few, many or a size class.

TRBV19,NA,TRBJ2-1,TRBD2,CASSIGTSGRSNEQFF,TGTGCCAGTAGTATCGGGACTAGCGGGCGCTCCAATGAGCAGTTCTTC
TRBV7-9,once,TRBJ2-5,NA,CASSLVPGVRETQYF,TGTGCCAGCAGCTTAGTTCCGGGGGTTAGAGAGACCCAGTACTTC
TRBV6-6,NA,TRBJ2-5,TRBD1,CASSWRQGQETQYF,TGTGCCAGCAGTTGGCGACAGGGGCAAGAGACCCAGTACTTC
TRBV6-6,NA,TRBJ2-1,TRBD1,CASSYIQGDDNEQFF,TGTGCCAGCAGTTACATCCAGGGGGATGATAATGAGCAGTTCTTC
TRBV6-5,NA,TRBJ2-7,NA,CASSYSNRDNFEQYF,TGTGCCAGCAGTTACTCGAATAGGGACAACTTCGAGCAGTACTTC
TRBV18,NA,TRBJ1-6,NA,CASSPDSNSPLHF,TGTGCCAGCTCACCTGACAGCAATTCACCCCTCCACTTT
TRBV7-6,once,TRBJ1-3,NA,CASSRGVPGNTIYF,TGTGCCAGCAGCCGAGGAGTCCCTGGAAACACCATATATTTT
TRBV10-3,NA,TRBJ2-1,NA,CAISEHFEQFF,TGTGCCATCAGTGAGCACTTTGAGCAGTTCTTC
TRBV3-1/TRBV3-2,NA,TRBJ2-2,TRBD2,CASSQVAGGPTGELFF,TGTGCCAGCAGCCAAGTAGCGGGAGGACCCACCGGGGAGCTGTTTTTT
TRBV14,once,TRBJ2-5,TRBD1,CASSQEGTGGFKETQYF,TGTGCCAGCAGCCAAGAGGGGACAGGGGGCTTTAAAGAGACCCAGTACTTC
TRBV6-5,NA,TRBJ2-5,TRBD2,CASSYLGTSWETQYF,TGTGCCAGCAGTTACCTCGGGACTAGTTGGGAGACCCAGTACTTC
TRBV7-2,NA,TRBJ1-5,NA,CASSPGGGGNQPQHF,TGTGCCAGCAGCCCGGGGGGAGGTGGCAATCAGCCCCAGCATTTT
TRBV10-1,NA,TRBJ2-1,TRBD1,CASSESGQGVGGEQFF,TGCGCCAGCAGTGAGTCGGGACAGGGGGTTGGAGGTGAGCAGTTCTTC
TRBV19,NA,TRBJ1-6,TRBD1,CASSRGTARGSPLHF,TGTGCCAGTAGTAGGGGGACAGCTAGGGGGTCACCCCTCCACTTT
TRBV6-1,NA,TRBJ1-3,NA,CASSESGSGNTIYF,TGTGCCAGCAGTGAATCAGGCTCTGGAAACACCATATATTTT
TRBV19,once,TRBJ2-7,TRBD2,CASSIAMGGATSYEQYF,TGTGCCAGTAGTATTGCGATGGGAGGGGCCACTTCCTACGAGCAGTACTTC
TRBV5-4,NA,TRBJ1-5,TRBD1,CASSLGGTGIQPQHF,TGTGCCAGCAGCTTGGGTGGGACAGGGATTCAGCCCCAGCATTTT
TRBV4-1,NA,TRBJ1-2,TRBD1,CASSQEGRDRRSYGYTF,TGCGCCAGCAGCCAAGAAGGAAGGGACAGAAGAAGCTATGGCTACACCTTC
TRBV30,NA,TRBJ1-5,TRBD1,CASDTGGFQPQHF,TGTGCCTCGGATACAGGGGGCTTTCAGCCCCAGCATTTT
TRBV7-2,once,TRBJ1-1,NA,CASSLFQGRGTEAFF,TGTGCCAGCAGCTTATTTCAGGGGCGAGGCACTGAAGCTTTCTTT
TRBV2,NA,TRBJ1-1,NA,CASGGEGTEAFF,TGTGCCTCCGGGGGGGAAGGCACTGAAGCTTTCTTT
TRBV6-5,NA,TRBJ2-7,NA,CASSYLNTVEQYF,TGTGCCAGCAGTTACTTGAATACTGTCGAGCAGTACTTC
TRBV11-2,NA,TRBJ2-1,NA,CASSSGWRDGEQFF,TGTGCCAGCAGCTCCGGATGGCGGGATGGTGAGCAGTTCTTC
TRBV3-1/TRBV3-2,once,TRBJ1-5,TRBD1,CASSRQGKQPQHF,TGTGCCAGCAGCCGACAGGGAAAACAGCCCCAGCATTTT
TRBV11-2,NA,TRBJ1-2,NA,CASSPQGDYGYTF,TGTGCCAGCAGCCCACAGGGAGACTATGGCTACACCTTC
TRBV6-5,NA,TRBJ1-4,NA,CASSYSFATNEKLFF,TGTGCCAGCAGTTACTCCTTTGCAACTAATGAAAAACTGTTTTTT
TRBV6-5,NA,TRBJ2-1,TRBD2,CASSYWASGRVNEQFF,TGTGCCAGCAGTTACTGGGCTAGCGGGAGAGTAAATGAGCAGTTCTTC
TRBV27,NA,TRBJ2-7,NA,CASSSVTSPRNEQYF,TGTGCCAGCAGTTCGGTTACTAGCCCCCGGAACGAGCAGTACTTC
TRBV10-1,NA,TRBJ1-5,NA,CASSENTRQPQHF,TGCGCCAGCAGTGAGAACACCCGCCAGCCCCAGCATTTT
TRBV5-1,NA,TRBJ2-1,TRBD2,CASSTSGGYNEQFF,TGCGCCAGCAGCACTAGCGGAGGTTACAATGAGCAGTTCTTC
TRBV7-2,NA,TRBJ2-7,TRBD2,CASSFLAGGLSSYEQYF,TGTGCCAGCAGCTTCCTAGCGGGAGGGTTAAGCTCCTACGAGCAGTACTTC
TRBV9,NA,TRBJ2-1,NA,CASMGNGNEQFF,TGTGCCAGCATGGGCAATGGCAATGAGCAGTTCTTC
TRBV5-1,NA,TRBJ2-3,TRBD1,CASSLGPGQGNTQYF,TGCGCCAGCAGCTTGGGTCCGGGACAGGGGAATACGCAGTATTTT
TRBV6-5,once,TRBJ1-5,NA,CASSSREGRHPPQHF,TGTGCCAGCAGTTCCAGGGAGGGGAGGCATCCGCCCCAGCATTTT
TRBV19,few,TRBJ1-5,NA,CASSTTGPNQPQHF,TGTGCCAGTAGTACCACAGGGCCCAATCAGCCCCAGCATTTT
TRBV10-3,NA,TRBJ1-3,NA,CAISGVAGSGNTIYF,TGTGCCATCAGTGGGGTCGCGGGCTCTGGAAACACCATATATTTT
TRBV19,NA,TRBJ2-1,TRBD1,CASHRGLPEGQFF,TGTGCCAGCCACAGGGGGCTACCCGAGGGGCAGTTCTTC
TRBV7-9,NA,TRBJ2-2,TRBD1,CASSFRDRGSGELFF,TGTGCCAGCAGCTTCCGGGACAGGGGGTCCGGGGAGCTGTTTTTT
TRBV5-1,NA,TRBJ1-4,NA,CASSLGRGKDEKLFF,TGCGCCAGCAGCTTGGGGCGGGGGAAGGATGAAAAACTGTTTTTT
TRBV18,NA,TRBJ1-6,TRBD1,CASSLTGGQNNSPLHF,TGTGCCAGCTCACTGACAGGGGGTCAGAATAATTCACCCCTCCACTTT
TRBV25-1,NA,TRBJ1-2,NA,CASSVWGSNYGYTF,TGTGCCAGCAGTGTTTGGGGCTCCAACTATGGCTACACCTTC
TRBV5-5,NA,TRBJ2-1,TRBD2,CASSPGGSSYNEQFF,TGTGCCAGCAGCCCCGGGGGGAGCTCCTACAATGAGCAGTTCTTC
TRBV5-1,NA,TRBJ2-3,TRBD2,CASRPAGATDTQYF,TGCGCCAGCAGGCCAGCGGGAGCCACAGATACGCAGTATTTT
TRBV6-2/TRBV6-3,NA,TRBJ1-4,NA,CASSYLNTATNEKLFF,TGTGCCAGCAGTTACCTCAATACAGCAACTAATGAAAAACTGTTTTTT
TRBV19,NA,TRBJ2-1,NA,CASSISGEWEQFF,TGTGCCAGTAGTATATCGGGGGAGTGGGAGCAGTTCTTC
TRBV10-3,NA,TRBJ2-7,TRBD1,CAINAGQAYEQYF,TGTGCCATCAACGCGGGACAGGCCTACGAGCAGTACTTC
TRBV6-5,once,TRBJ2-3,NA,CASSYSPGVTDTQYF,TGTGCCAGCAGTTACTCTCCGGGAGTCACAGATACGCAGTATTTT